This T cell receptor (beta chain) emerged from a study of cytomegalovirus exposure and HLA in healthy donors. Overall study context: Early released data had approximately 86 million unique TCRs, all coming from HLA-typed donors.

With 1 base removed from V and 3 bases from J, the gap between germline ends came to 13 bases. The CDR3 covers 15 residues. The germline CDR1 and CDR2 sequences are SGHRS and YFSETQ. Notes on this clone: As yet, its antigen is unknown.

Study findings and constraints: Among TCR sequences, most were rare, though some public TCRs appeared in many donors. It was approximately 160 TCR beta chains that were listed as cytomegalovirus-associated. Excluded: some indistinguishable V segments such as TRBV6-2 and TRBV6-3.

PCR used 60 Vbeta primers and 13 Jbeta primers. Assay: immunoSEQ multiplex PCR; the TCRdb copy retains only in-frame clones and omits some. The sample includes hundreds of thousands of clones, about 70% of them seen just once. The source of this sequence is a woman younger than 45 in good health and CMV-seronegative. The sequencing sample was made of PBMCs. The chain joins TRBV5-1 to TRBJ1-1; TRBD1 is a possible D gene (6 bases). CDR3: CASSLKGGGYTEAFF. CDR3 nucleotides: TGCGCCAGCAGCTTGAAAGGCGGGGGCTACACTGAAGCTTTCTTT.